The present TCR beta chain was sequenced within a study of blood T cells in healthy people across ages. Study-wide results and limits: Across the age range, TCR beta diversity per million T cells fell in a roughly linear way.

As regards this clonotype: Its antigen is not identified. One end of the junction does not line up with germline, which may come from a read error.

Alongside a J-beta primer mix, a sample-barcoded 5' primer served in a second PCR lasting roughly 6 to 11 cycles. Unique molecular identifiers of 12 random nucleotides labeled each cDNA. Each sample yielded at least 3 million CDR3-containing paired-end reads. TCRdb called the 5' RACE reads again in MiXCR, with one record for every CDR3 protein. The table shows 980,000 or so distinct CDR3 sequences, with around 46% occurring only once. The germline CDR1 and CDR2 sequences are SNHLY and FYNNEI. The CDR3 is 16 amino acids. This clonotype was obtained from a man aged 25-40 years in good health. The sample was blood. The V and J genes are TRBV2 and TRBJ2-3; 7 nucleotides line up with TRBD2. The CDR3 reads CASSEWLAEPTDMQYF. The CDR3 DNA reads TGTGCCAGCAGTGAATGGCTAGCGGAACCCACAGATATGCAGTATTTT. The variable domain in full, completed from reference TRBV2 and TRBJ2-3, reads EPEVTQTPSHQVTQMGQEVILRCVPISNHLYFYWYRQILGQKVEFLVSFYNNEISEKSEIFDDQFSVERPDGSNFTLKIRSTKLEDSAMYFCASSEWLAEPTDMQYFGPGTRLTVL.